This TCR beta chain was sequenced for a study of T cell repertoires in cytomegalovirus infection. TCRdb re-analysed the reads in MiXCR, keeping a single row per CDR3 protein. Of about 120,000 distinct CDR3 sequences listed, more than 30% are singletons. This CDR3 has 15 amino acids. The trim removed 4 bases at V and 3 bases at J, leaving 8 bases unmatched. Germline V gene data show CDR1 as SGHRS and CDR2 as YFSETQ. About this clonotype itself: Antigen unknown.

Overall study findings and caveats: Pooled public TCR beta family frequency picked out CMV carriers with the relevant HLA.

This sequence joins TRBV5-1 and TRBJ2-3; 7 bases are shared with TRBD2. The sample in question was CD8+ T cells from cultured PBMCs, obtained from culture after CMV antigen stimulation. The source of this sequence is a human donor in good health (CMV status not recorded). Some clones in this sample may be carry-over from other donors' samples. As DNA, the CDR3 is TGCGCCAGCAGCGACACTAGCGTAGCAACAGATACGCAGTATTTT. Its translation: CASSDTSVATDTQYF.